This T cell receptor beta chain stems from a study of CD8 T cells in ankylosing spondylitis. Study findings and constraints: For ankylosing spondylitis blood, a TCR beta motif of several highly homologous variants appeared characteristic. Disease-linked clones, CD8+, were relatively rare in peripheral blood. Significant enrichment of disease-linked clones was reportedly seen in matched ankylosing spondylitis synovial fluid. Existing reports had already noted some motif variants in reactive arthritis synovial fluid and blood.

Quantitative molecular-barcoded 5'-RACE generated the TCR beta libraries. From the 5' RACE reads, TCRdb called clonotypes with MiXCR, one entry per CDR3 protein. The table has approximately 540,000 distinct CDR3 sequences, roughly 12% seen once. Notes on this clonotype: No antigen is known for it.

This CDR3 is 18 amino acids long. V dropped 0 bases and J dropped 0 bases, with 15 bases sitting between them. The germline V gene has CDR1 SGHAT and CDR2 FQNNGV. The sample comprised blood, either unsorted or a sorted T cell fraction (not recorded which). The source is a male donor with ankylosing spondylitis. The chain employs TRBV11-2 and TRBJ2-1; weak D call: TRBD2 (5 bases). CDR3 region: CASSLDQGIASSYNEQFF. CDR3 in DNA: TGTGCCAGCAGCTTAGATCAAGGTATAGCGAGCTCCTACAATGAGCAGTTCTTC.